These 25 T cell receptor beta chains originate from one sample sequenced in a study of OX40 agonist ivuxolimab in advanced cancers. Only in-frame clones appear in the TCRdb table, and some are missing; sequencing was by immunoSEQ multiplex PCR. Of 60,000 to 65,000 clones in the sample, about 89% were seen once. The specimen was CD4+ or CD8+ T cells sorted from blood, collected in a trial of the OX40 agonist ivuxolimab. All receptors come from an adult with an advanced solid tumor such as melanoma, head and neck, liver or kidney cancer.

This clone has only a few counts. The gene calls are TRBV5-1 and TRBJ1-1; TRBD1 matches at 8 bases. Germline CDR1 reads SGHRS; CDR2 reads YFSETQ. The CDR3 sequence is 15 residues long. V trimming: 2 bases; J trimming: 6 bases; junction bases outside the gene matches: 9. The CDR3 loop reads CASSFTGGPGAEAFF. The CDR3 DNA sequence: TGCGCCAGCAGCTTTACAGGGGGTCCTGGAGCTGAAGCTTTCTTT.

The chain joins TRBV28 to TRBJ2-7, with TRBD1 identical over 9 bases. With V trimmed by 6 bases and J by 5 bases, 14 bases remained unmatched. CDR1 MDHEN and CDR2 SYDVKM come from the germline V gene. The CDR3 runs 16 residues. CDR3 loop: CASSRPDRGPLDEQYF. In nucleotides, the CDR3 is TGTGCCAGCAGCAGGCCGGACAGGGGCCCCCTGGACGAGCAGTACTTC.

This clone occurred a few times. V is TRBV4-1 and J is TRBJ2-7; 7 bases fit TRBD1. The CDR3 sequence is 14 residues long. The J segment lost 5 bases and the V segment lost 1 base, leaving 5 bases of the junction unmatched. Germline V gives CDR1 MGHRA, CDR2 YSYEKL. This chain's CDR3 is CASSQGDSRDEQYF. Here the CDR3 DNA reads TGCGCCAGCAGCCAAGGGGACAGCCGCGACGAGCAGTACTTC.

The chain uses TRBV18 and TRBJ2-2; 12 positions match TRBD1. V dropped 6 bases and J dropped 5; count of bases not matched to a gene: 7. The CDR3 runs to 16 residues. CDR1 is KGHSH, CDR2 LQKENI, per germline. CDR3 loop: CASSPGQGARTGELFF. For the CDR3, the DNA is TGTGCCAGCTCCCCGGGACAGGGGGCGCGGACCGGGGAGCTGTTTTTT.

The chain has TRBV5-4 and TRBJ2-3; D gene uncertain. The V gene lost 0 bases and the J gene lost 2 bases, with 13 bases spanning the gap. Germline lookup yields CDR1 SGHNT and CDR2 YYREEE (reference sequence). The CDR3 runs to 16 residues. CDR3 sequence reads: CASSLGSAGYTDTQYF. In DNA, the CDR3 is TGTGCCAGCAGCTTGGGATCAGCTGGTTACACAGATACGCAGTATTTT.

The chain uses TRBV5-1 and TRBJ2-2; 10 bases agree with TRBD2. The CDR3 has 16 amino acids. The germline CDR1 and CDR2 sequences are SGHRS and YFSETQ. V was clipped by 3 bases and J by 8 bases; unmatched bases: 10. Here the CDR3 reads CASSSPALAGAGELFF. Here the CDR3 DNA reads TGCGCCAGCAGCTCCCCGGCGCTAGCGGGAGCAGGGGAGCTGTTTTTT.

The J gene is TRBJ2-1, the V gene TRBV28; 10 bases fit TRBD1. Germline V gene lookup returns CDR1 MDHEN and CDR2 SYDVKM. V lost 4 bases and J lost 15; bases outside the gene matches: 6. CDR3 length: 12 residues. CDR3 region: CASSSWTGGPFF. As DNA, the CDR3 is TGTGCCAGCAGTTCATGGACAGGGGGGCCGTTCTTC. The full variable domain, rest sourced from reference TRBV28 and TRBJ2-1, is DVKVTQSSRYLVKRTGEKVFLECVQDMDHENMFWYRQDPGLGLRLIYFSYDVKMKEKGDIPEGYSVSREKKERFSLILESASTNQTSMYLCASSSWTGGPFFGPGTRLTVL.

The chain links TRBV2 to TRBJ1-4; TRBD1 might be the D (5 bases). Trimming took 2 bases from V and 0 from J, leaving 10 bases between them. The CDR3 sequence is 16 residues long. Germline V gives CDR1 SNHLY, CDR2 FYNNEI. The CDR3 nucleotides read TGTGCCAGCAGTGAAACCCAGGGCGCAACTAATGAAAAACTGTTTTTT. Residues: CASSETQGATNEKLFF. Looking up the rest from reference TRBV2 and TRBJ1-4 gives the full variable domain: EPEVTQTPSHQVTQMGQEVILRCVPISNHLYFYWYRQILGQKVEFLVSFYNNEISEKSEIFDDQFSVERPDGSNFTLKIRSTKLEDSAMYFCASSETQGATNEKLFFGSGTQLSVL.

This chain links TRBV11-2 with TRBJ2-7, with 9 nucleotides matching TRBD1. This CDR3 region has 15 residues. The trim removed 5 bases at V and 1 base at J, leaving 6 bases unmatched. Germline V CDR1 and CDR2: SGHAT, FQNNGV. The CDR3 spells CASSRTGTGSYEQYF. CDR3 bases: TGTGCCAGCAGCCGAACCGGGACAGGGTCCTACGAGCAGTACTTC.

The chain combines TRBV30 with TRBJ1-1, with D hard to call. Trimming removed 0 bases at V and 0 bases at J, with 5 bases between. The CDR3 length is 13 residues. CDR1 is GTSNPN, CDR2 SVGIG, per germline (reference sequence). CDR3 DNA: TGTGCCTGGAGTGTTTGGGTGAACACTGAAGCTTTCTTT. This encodes CAWSVWVNTEAFF.

V is TRBV10-3 and J is TRBJ2-7, with TRBD1 as a possible D gene (6 bases). The germline V gene has CDR1 ENHRY and CDR2 SYGVKD. V was clipped by 9 bases and J by 4 bases, with 10 bases between them. The CDR3 contains 11 residues. The CDR3 DNA is TGTGCCATACAGGGTTCTTACGAGCAGTACTTC. Translating it yields CAIQGSYEQYF.

This chain uses TRBV7-8 with TRBJ1-5; D is unresolved. Germline lookup yields CDR1 SGHVS and CDR2 FQNEAQ. The length of the CDR3 is 13 residues. V lost 5 bases and J lost 1, with 6 bases in between. In DNA form, the CDR3 reads TGTGCCAGCAGCCAAGGCAGCAATCAGCCCCAGCATTTT. Protein: CASSQGSNQPQHF.

The chain links TRBV5-6 to TRBJ1-6; the D is unclear. The CDR3 sequence is 13 residues long. Trimming removed 2 bases from V and 6 bases from J, with 6 bases in between. Germline V CDR1 and CDR2: SGHDT, YYEEEE. The CDR3 region has the DNA TGTGCCAGCAGCTTTGATTTTAATTCACCCCTCCACTTT. It codes for CASSFDFNSPLHF.

The genes are TRBV10-3 and TRBJ2-3, with 9 bases fitting TRBD1. This CDR3 comprises 14 residues. The ends lost 5 bases at V and 2 bases at J; junction bases unmatched: 2. Germline lookup yields CDR1 ENHRY and CDR2 SYGVKD. The CDR3 DNA reads as TGTGCCATCAGTCGGACAGGGGACACAGATACGCAGTATTTT. It translates to CAISRTGDTDTQYF.

V is TRBV10-1 and J is TRBJ2-2; no clear D. The germline V gene has CDR1 WNHNN and CDR2 SYGVQD (reference sequence). The CDR3 is made up of 14 amino acids. Trimming shortened V by 6 bases and J by 1 base, and 9 bases separated the two germline ends. CDR3: CASSKDLNTGELFF. Here the CDR3 DNA reads TGCGCCAGCAGCAAAGACCTGAACACCGGGGAGCTGTTTTTT.

CDR3 DNA sequence: TGTGCCAGCAGCGCCGGGACGGCAGTCCACGAGCAGTACTTC. It specifies CASSAGTAVHEQYF. This chain joins TRBV9 and TRBJ2-7; D might be TRBD1 or TRBD2, each matching 5 bases. The CDR3 is 14 residues long. The ends were cut back, 3 bases at V and 5 bases at J, with 15 bases in the middle. Per germline, CDR1 SGDLS and CDR2 YYNGEE.

The CDR3 DNA reads TGTGCCACCCTACCTCAGGGGGGCGGATACAATCAGCCCCAGCATTTT. This encodes CATLPQGGGYNQPQHF. The genes are TRBV28 and TRBJ1-5; 7 bases are shared with TRBD1. J was trimmed by 3 bases and V by 10 bases; bases with no gene match: 15. Germline CDR1 is MDHEN and CDR2 is SYDVKM. This CDR3 has 16 amino acids.

The J gene is TRBJ2-3, the V gene TRBV30; 9 bases agree with TRBD2. V was pared by 6 bases and J by 7 bases, with 14 bases of the junction left unmatched. From germline, CDR1 is GTSNPN and CDR2 SVGIG (reference sequence). This CDR3 region has 15 residues. The CDR3 protein is CACLSGTSLTNTQYF. CDR3 nucleotides: TGTGCCTGCTTATCCGGGACTAGCCTTACCAATACGCAGTATTTT. The complete variable domain, with remaining parts taken from reference TRBV30 and TRBJ2-3, reads SQTIHQWPATLVQPVGSPLSLECTVEGTSNPNLYWYRQAAGRGLQLLFYSVGIGQISSEVPQNLSASRPQDRQFILSSKKLLLSDSGFYLCACLSGTSLTNTQYFGPGTRLTVL.

This chain joins TRBV5-1 and TRBJ2-7, with 15 positions matching TRBD2. The V gene end was trimmed by 0 bases and the J gene end by 7 bases; junction bases not matched to a gene: 5. This CDR3 is 16 amino acids long. CDR1 is SGHRS and CDR2 is YFSETQ in the germline V gene. The chain's CDR3 is CASSLEGLAGGREQYF. CDR3 nucleotide sequence: TGCGCCAGCAGCTTGGAAGGACTAGCGGGAGGGCGGGAGCAGTACTTC.

This chain connects TRBV5-1 to TRBJ2-1; D is perhaps TRBD2 (5 bases). CDR1 is SGHRS, CDR2 YFSETQ, per germline. V gave up 0 bases and J gave up 0 bases, with 7 bases separating them. This CDR3 region has 15 residues. The chain's CDR3 is CASSLVGGSYNEQFF. CDR3 bases: TGCGCCAGCAGCTTGGTCGGAGGCTCCTACAATGAGCAGTTCTTC.

The chain combines TRBV28 with TRBJ1-5, with D possibly being TRBD1 (5 bases). There are 15 residues in the CDR3. Germline CDR1 is MDHEN and CDR2 is SYDVKM. V gave up 1 base and J gave up 6 bases, with 13 bases separating them. The CDR3 DNA reads as TGTGCCAGCAGTTTATCCAGGGCCTTGGGTCAGCCCCAGCATTTT. Translated, it gives CASSLSRALGQPQHF.

The genes are TRBV9 and TRBJ1-6; the match to TRBD1 covers 7 bases. The J segment lost 5 bases and the V segment lost 4 bases, leaving 9 bases of the junction unmatched. CDR1 and CDR2 from the germline V gene are SGDLS and YYNGEE. There are 16 residues in the CDR3. Here the CDR3 DNA reads TGTGCCAGCAGCAGACGACAGGGTGTGGATAATTCACCCCTCCACTTT. Translation: CASSRRQGVDNSPLHF. Variable domain in full (rest from reference TRBV9 and TRBJ1-6): DSGVTQTPKHLITATGQRVTLRCSPRSGDLSVYWYQQSLDQGLQFLIQYYNGEERAKGNILERFSAQQFPDLHSELNLSSLELGDSALYFCASSRRQGVDNSPLHFGNGTRLTVT.

The chain is built from TRBV5-1 and TRBJ2-3, with D possibly being TRBD1 (6 bases). Germline CDR1 and CDR2: SGHRS and YFSETQ. V gave up 0 bases and J gave up 4 bases, with 12 bases separating them. This CDR3 comprises 15 residues. CDR3 nucleotide sequence: TGCGCCAGCAGCTTGGAGGGGGTACCGCCAGATACGCAGTATTTT. The encoded protein is CASSLEGVPPDTQYF.

This chain uses TRBV18 with TRBJ2-4; 7 bases map to TRBD1. Trimming took 6 bases from V and 4 from J; bases not matched to a gene: 9. The CDR3 totals 15 residues. Per the germline V gene, CDR1 is KGHSH and CDR2 is LQKENI. For the CDR3, the DNA is TGTGCCAGCTCCCTGGGGGACAGCGAGAAAAACATTCAGTACTTC. This translates into CASSLGDSEKNIQYF.

The chain recombines TRBV19 with TRBJ1-5, with TRBD1 as a possible D gene (6 bases). V dropped 5 bases and J dropped 4 bases, with 18 bases sitting between them. CDR1 is LNHDA and CDR2 is SQIVND in the germline V gene (reference sequence). The CDR3 spans 16 residues. CDR3 sequence: CASSADLDRYNQPQHF. For the CDR3, the DNA is TGTGCCAGTAGTGCAGACCTCGACAGGTATAATCAGCCCCAGCATTTT.